These 20 T cell receptor beta chains originate from one sample sequenced in a study of cytomegalovirus exposure and HLA in healthy donors. The PCR had 60 Vbeta and 13 Jbeta primers. Here immunoSEQ multiplex PCR was the method, and the copy in TCRdb shows in-frame clones only, minus some. The repertoire includes about 130,000 clones, roughly three quarters of them detected once, and 0.75% to 0.95% sits in the top ten. Source material: PBMCs. These receptors were collected from an older woman in good health and CMV-seronegative.

This chain links TRBV7-9 with TRBJ2-7; 14 bases map to TRBD2. The CDR3 is made up of 17 amino acids. Looked up from germline, CDR1 is SEHNR and CDR2 is FQNEAQ (reference sequence). Trimming took 1 base from V and 5 from J; bases not matched to a gene: 7. The DNA of the CDR3 is TGTGCCAGCAGCTTAGAGGGACTAGCGGGAGCTAACAACGAGCAGTACTTC. Protein sequence: CASSLEGLAGANNEQYF.

The chain joins TRBV27 to TRBJ2-7; D might be TRBD2 (5 bases). From germline, CDR1 is MNHEY and CDR2 SMNVEV (reference sequence). This CDR3 has 12 residues. The ends were cut back, 7 bases at V and 3 bases at J, with 10 bases in the middle. CDR3 nucleotide sequence: TGTGCCAGCAAGACGGGGAACTACGAGCAGTACTTC. As protein: CASKTGNYEQYF.

The V and J genes are TRBV19 and TRBJ2-1; 8 nucleotides line up with TRBD2. With 4 bases clipped from V and 2 bases from J, the junction kept 7 bases outside the gene matches. CDR1 and CDR2 from the germline V gene are LNHDA and SQIVND (reference sequence). The CDR3 sequence is 16 residues long. CDR3 sequence: CASSTKAGDTYNEQFF. CDR3 in DNA: TGTGCCAGTAGTACAAAAGCGGGGGATACCTACAATGAGCAGTTCTTC.

This clone showed up just a few times. This chain's CDR3 is CASSPSGRNTDTQYF. CDR3 DNA sequence: TGCGCCAGCAGTCCTAGCGGGAGGAACACAGATACGCAGTATTTT. The chain recombines TRBV5-1 with TRBJ2-3, with 11 bases identical to TRBD2. CDR1 is SGHRS and CDR2 is YFSETQ in the germline V gene. The CDR3 has 15 residues. The V segment lost 5 bases and the J segment 2 bases; nucleotides outside the gene matches: 4.

J is TRBJ2-7 and V is TRBV10-3, with 11 bases fitting TRBD1. Germline V CDR1 and CDR2: ENHRY, SYGVKD. The CDR3 is 15 residues long. With 6 bases clipped from V and 3 bases from J, the junction kept 7 bases outside the gene matches. CDR3 bases: TGTGCCATCAGATACGGGACAGGGGGTGTCTACGAGCAGTACTTC. Translation: CAIRYGTGGVYEQYF.

This chain links TRBV5-1 with TRBJ1-1; TRBD1 is a possible D gene (6 bases). The length of the CDR3 is 14 residues. Germline CDR1 reads SGHRS; CDR2 reads YFSETQ. With 3 bases removed from V and 0 bases from J, the gap between germline ends came to 9 bases. The CDR3: CASSSGVMNTEAFF. The CDR3 DNA follows: TGCGCCAGCAGCTCAGGGGTCATGAACACTGAAGCTTTCTTT.

This clone was picked up a small number of times. The chain uses TRBV18 and TRBJ1-2, with TRBD1 matching over 9 bases. This CDR3 has 15 residues. V shed 3 bases and J 4 bases; nucleotides not matched to a gene: 6. CDR1 and CDR2 from the germline V gene are KGHSH and LQKENI. Here the CDR3 reads CASSPGTGFGYGYTF. The CDR3 DNA follows: TGTGCCAGCTCACCGGGGACAGGGTTCGGCTATGGCTACACCTTC.

The chain carries TRBV29-1 and TRBJ2-7, with TRBD2 identical over 11 bases. The V segment lost 6 bases and the J segment 2 bases; nucleotides outside the gene matches: 12. The germline gives CDR1 SQVTM, CDR2 ANQGSEA. This CDR3 contains 16 residues. The CDR3 loop reads CSVISGRAPKTYEQYF. The CDR3 nucleotides are TGCAGCGTAATTAGCGGGAGGGCCCCTAAGACCTACGAGCAGTACTTC.

V is TRBV5-1 and J is TRBJ2-1, with D tentatively TRBD2 (5 bases). The CDR3 runs 13 residues. Trimming stripped 2 bases from V and 7 bases from J, with 10 bases between. Germline V gene lookup returns CDR1 SGHRS and CDR2 YFSETQ. The CDR3 loop is CASSFDRGNEQFF. The CDR3 nucleotides are TGCGCCAGCAGCTTTGATCGGGGAAATGAGCAGTTCTTC.

The chain has TRBV27 and TRBJ2-7, with D possibly TRBD2 on 6 matching bases. The V gene lost 6 bases and the J gene lost 3 bases, with 18 bases spanning the gap. The CDR3 extends over 15 amino acids. Germline loops: CDR1 MNHEY, CDR2 SMNVEV (reference sequence). The DNA for the CDR3 is TGTGCCAGCAGACCGGCCTCGCCGGGGGTCTACGAGCAGTACTTC. Amino acid sequence: CASRPASPGVYEQYF.

J is TRBJ2-7 and V is TRBV10-1; D may be TRBD2 (7 bases). V shed 2 bases and J shed 4 bases, with 15 bases lying between them. Germline V CDR1 and CDR2: WNHNN, SYGVQD (reference sequence). The CDR3 runs 15 residues. CDR3 residues: CASSEGGGEEYEQYF. The CDR3 DNA reads as TGCGCCAGCAGTGAGGGCGGGGGCGAAGAATACGAGCAGTACTTC.

This chain uses TRBV28 with TRBJ1-3, with TRBD1 identical over 7 bases. Looked up from germline, CDR1 is MDHEN and CDR2 is SYDVKM. V lost 5 bases and J lost 3; bases outside the gene matches: 10. There are 16 residues in the CDR3. CDR3 nucleotide sequence: TGTGCCAGCAGTGACCCGAAGACAGGGTTTGGAAACACCATATATTTT. It encodes CASSDPKTGFGNTIYF.

The chain has TRBV11-2 and TRBJ2-1; TRBD2 might be the D (7 bases). Germline CDR1 and CDR2: SGHAT and FQNNGV. This CDR3 spans 15 amino acids. Trimming took off 3 bases at V and 5 bases at J, with 14 bases between the two ends. CDR3 nucleotides: TGTGCCAGCAGCTTGGGAGGGGGAGTCCACAATGAGCAGTTCTTC. Translation gives CASSLGGGVHNEQFF.

The chain links TRBV4-1 to TRBJ2-6, with TRBD1 matching over 7 bases. V lost 1 base to trimming and J lost 0 bases; unmatched junction nucleotides: 12. CDR3 size: 20 residues. Germline CDR1 MGHRA, CDR2 YSYEKL. CDR3 loop: CASSQGGVKGGPSGANVLTF. DNA of the CDR3: TGCGCCAGCAGCCAAGGTGGAGTTAAAGGGGGCCCCTCTGGGGCCAACGTCCTGACTTTC.

V gene TRBV5-6 combines with J gene TRBJ2-2; D unclear. CDR1 is SGHDT, CDR2 YYEEEE, per germline. The CDR3 runs 12 residues. V was trimmed by 4 bases and J by 5 bases, leaving 6 bases between them. The CDR3 coding sequence is TGTGCCAGCAGCCCCCAGACCGGGGAGCTGTTTTTT. Its protein product is CASSPQTGELFF.

V usage is TRBV5-1 and J usage is TRBJ2-7; 7 bases agree with TRBD1. The CDR3 runs to 16 residues. V lost 0 bases to trimming and J lost 3 bases; unmatched junction nucleotides: 9. In germline, CDR1 is SGHRS, CDR2 YFSETQ. Here the CDR3 DNA reads TGCGCCAGCAGCTTGGTCCCGACAGGGCAATACTACGAGCAGTACTTC. Its protein product is CASSLVPTGQYYEQYF.

The V and J genes are TRBV2 and TRBJ2-1; 8 bases agree with TRBD2. The CDR3 contains 14 residues. V lost 9 bases, J lost 7 bases, and 11 bases stayed unmatched. CDR1 and CDR2 (germline): SNHLY, FYNNEI. The DNA for the CDR3 is TGTGCCAGGGCGGTGGGTAGCGGGAAGAATGAGCAGTTCTTC. Protein: CARAVGSGKNEQFF.

The chain combines TRBV10-3 with TRBJ2-1; 10 bases align to TRBD2. Germline CDR1 reads ENHRY; CDR2 reads SYGVKD. The CDR3 covers 14 residues. With V trimmed by 5 bases and J by 8 bases, 6 bases remained unmatched. In DNA, the CDR3 is TGTGCCATCAGTCCTAGCGGGAGTTTGGATGAGCAGTTCTTC. It translates to CAISPSGSLDEQFF.

CDR3 in DNA: TGTGCCGCCCAAGGGGGGGCCCTCTCTGGGGCCAACGTCCTGACTTTC. This encodes CAAQGGALSGANVLTF. The chain carries TRBV4-2 and TRBJ2-6; tentatively, D is TRBD2 (7 bases). The germline CDR1 and CDR2 sequences are LGHNA and YNFKEQ. The CDR3 runs to 16 residues. Trimming pared 11 bases from V and 0 bases from J, leaving 17 bases between.

CDR3 sequence: CASSFPGPGELFF. The CDR3 nucleotides read TGTGCCAGCAGCTTCCCGGGTCCCGGGGAGCTGTTTTTT. V is TRBV7-9 and J is TRBJ2-2; D ambiguous. Trimming stripped 3 bases from V and 6 bases from J, with 8 bases between. This CDR3 is 13 amino acids long. The V gene's germline CDR1 is SEHNR and CDR2 FQNEAQ (reference sequence).